This entry lists 8 T cell receptor beta chains sequenced from one sample in a study of CD8+ T cells in alopecia areata. The authors extracted RNA and reverse transcribed it into cDNA as the sequencing template. Repertoires were generated with immunoSEQ multiplex PCR, while TCRdb's copy carries only in-frame clones and drops some. The sample holds around 160,000 clones, about 87% seen once. Sample: CD8+ T cells sorted from blood, taken at week 0. The receptor source for this set is a human donor with alopecia areata.

This chain joins TRBV19 and TRBJ2-1, with D maybe TRBD2 (6 bases). V shed 4 bases and J shed 1 base, with 11 bases lying between them. Germline CDR1 and CDR2: LNHDA and SQIVND (reference sequence). The CDR3 has 15 residues. The CDR3 coding sequence is TGTGCCAGTAGTAGGTCTAGCGAATCCTACAATGAGCAGTTCTTC. Amino acid sequence: CASSRSSESYNEQFF. Drawing the rest from reference TRBV19 and TRBJ2-1, the complete variable domain is DGGITQSPKYLFRKEGQNVTLSCEQNLNHDAMYWYRQDPGQGLRLIYYSQIVNDFQKGDIAEGYSVSREKKESFPLTVTSAQKNPTAFYLCASSRSSESYNEQFFGPGTRLTVL.

CDR3 in DNA: TGCGCCAGCAGTGAGTCTTCAGGGGGAAACACCATATATTTT. Its protein is CASSESSGGNTIYF. The chain couples TRBV10-2 to TRBJ1-3; D is perhaps TRBD1 (5 bases). CDR1 WSHSY and CDR2 SAAADI come from the germline V gene. The CDR3 sequence is 14 residues long. V lost 0 bases, J lost 4 bases, and 7 bases lay in between.

This clone is a singleton in its sample. The chain uses TRBV29-1 and TRBJ2-2; D is unresolved. The CDR3 sequence is 11 residues long. CDR1 SQVTM and CDR2 ANQGSEA come from the germline V gene. The V end lost 8 bases, the J end lost 4 bases, and 8 bases lay between the germline ends. CDR3 sequence reads: CSILVTGELFF. The CDR3 DNA reads as TGCAGCATCTTAGTCACCGGGGAGCTGTTTTTT.

V and J are TRBV5-1 and TRBJ1-1, with D perhaps TRBD1 (5 bases). The germline gives CDR1 SGHRS, CDR2 YFSETQ. The CDR3 has 14 amino acids. The V end was cut by 6 bases, the J end by 1 base, with 13 bases between. The DNA for the CDR3 is TGCGCCAGCAAAGAGGGGCGTCAGAACACTGAAGCTTTCTTT. Translated: CASKEGRQNTEAFF.

The gene calls are TRBV27 and TRBJ1-4; TRBD1 matches at 8 bases. The trim removed 6 bases at V and 4 bases at J, leaving 7 bases unmatched. The CDR3 spans 15 residues. Germline V gene sequence: CDR1 MNHEY, CDR2 SMNVEV (reference sequence). This chain's CDR3 is CASSLRDRLNEKLFF. The DNA of the CDR3 is TGTGCCAGCAGCCTCAGGGACAGGCTTAATGAAAAACTGTTTTTT.

V and J are TRBV7-2 and TRBJ2-1, with 7 bases aligning to TRBD2. Germline V CDR1 and CDR2: SGHTA, FQGNSA. V lost 5 bases to trimming and J lost 7 bases; unmatched junction nucleotides: 14. The CDR3 runs to 16 residues. Here the CDR3 DNA reads TGTGCCAGCAGCCCGGCCGGGGGGATACGTTGGAATGAGCAGTTCTTC. Translation gives CASSPAGGIRWNEQFF.

This clone was detected many times. The chain employs TRBV28 and TRBJ1-1; D might be TRBD1 (6 bases). This CDR3 has 15 residues. Germline CDR1 and CDR2: MDHEN and SYDVKM. The ends were cut back, 8 bases at V and 1 base at J, with 17 bases in the middle. In DNA form, the CDR3 reads TGTGCCAGCCGGGAGGCAGGGGTTAAGAACACTGAAGCTTTCTTT. Amino acids: CASREAGVKNTEAFF.

The chain carries TRBV19 and TRBJ2-1; 14 bases map to TRBD2. CDR3 length equals 14 residues. V shed 7 bases and J 8 bases; nucleotides not matched to a gene: 4. Germline V lookup: CDR1 LNHDA, CDR2 SQIVND (reference sequence). DNA of the CDR3: TGTGCCAGTACCGGACTAGCGGGAGGAGATGAGCAGTTCTTC. This codes for CASTGLAGGDEQFF.